Below, 26 T cell receptor beta chains from the same sample are listed, as sequenced in a study of T cells after somatic rescue of genetic block. Sequencing used immunoSEQ multiplex PCR; TCRdb keeps in-frame clones, though not all of them. This sample has approximately 58,000 clones; around 96% occur once, and the top ten carry under 0.095%. The sequencing sample was made of peripheral blood mononuclear cells (PBMCs). The receptor source for this set is a child younger than two.

V gene TRBV7-9 combines with J gene TRBJ2-5; D unclear. There are 14 residues in the CDR3. Per the germline V gene, CDR1 is SEHNR and CDR2 is FQNEAQ (reference sequence). This chain's CDR3 is CAGGGEKRVETQYF. The CDR3 bases are TGTGCGGGTGGTGGCGAGAAAAGGGTGGAGACCCAGTACTTC.

V and J are TRBV10-2 and TRBJ2-1; 7 positions match TRBD2. J lost 3 bases, V lost 3 bases, and 5 bases had no gene match. The germline V gene has CDR1 WSHSY and CDR2 SAAADI. CDR3 length: 15 residues. The CDR3 sequence: CASSEAGMGYNEQFF. For the CDR3, the DNA is TGCGCCAGCAGTGAAGCGGGAATGGGCTACAATGAGCAGTTCTTC.

This sequence joins TRBV5-4 and TRBJ2-1; 11 nucleotides align to TRBD2. Germline V gene data show CDR1 as SGHNT and CDR2 as YYREEE (reference sequence). V gave up 5 bases and J gave up 0 bases; unmatched junction bases: 4. The CDR3 is made up of 16 amino acids. CDR3 nucleotides: TGTGCCAGCAGTCTAGCGGGAGGCTCCTCCTACAATGAGCAGTTCTTC. The encoded protein is CASSLAGGSSYNEQFF. Filled out from reference TRBV5-4 and TRBJ2-1, the complete variable domain reads ETGVTQSPTHLIKTRGQQVTLRCSSQSGHNTVSWYQQALGQGPQFIFQYYREEENGRGNFPPRFSGLQFPNYSSELNVNALELDDSALYLCASSLAGGSSYNEQFFGPGTRLTVL.

This chain uses TRBV5-8 with TRBJ2-5, with D perhaps TRBD1 (6 bases). Trimming removed 1 base from V and 0 bases from J, with 7 bases in between. Looked up from germline, CDR1 is SGHTS and CDR2 is YDEGEE. The CDR3 consists of 14 residues. CDR3 sequence reads: CASSLQGYQETQYF. The CDR3 coding sequence is TGTGCCAGCAGCTTGCAGGGGTACCAAGAGACCCAGTACTTC.

This sequence joins TRBV7-6 and TRBJ1-2; TRBD1 agrees at 8 bases. V dropped 4 bases and J dropped 3; count of bases not matched to a gene: 1. This CDR3 has 13 residues. CDR1 is SGHVS and CDR2 is FNYEAQ in the germline V gene. The CDR3 nucleotides are TGTGCCAGCAGCTCGACAGGGGACTATGGCTACACCTTC. Its protein is CASSSTGDYGYTF.

This chain uses TRBV28 with TRBJ2-7; 9 nucleotides align to TRBD2. Germline CDR1 MDHEN, CDR2 SYDVKM. V shed 0 bases and J 4 bases; nucleotides not matched to a gene: 4. The CDR3 totals 15 residues. The CDR3 nucleotides are TGTGCCAGCAGTTTATGGGCTAGCGGGAAATACGAGCAGTACTTC. Protein sequence: CASSLWASGKYEQYF.

The V gene is TRBV5-6, the J gene TRBJ2-5; D is perhaps TRBD2 (7 bases). Germline CDR1 and CDR2: SGHDT and YYEEEE. The CDR3 contains 14 residues. V shed 2 bases and J shed 1 base, with 9 bases lying between them. This chain's CDR3 is CASSLGGAQETQYF. CDR3 bases: TGTGCCAGCAGCTTAGGGGGGGCCCAAGAGACCCAGTACTTC.

V is TRBV19 and J is TRBJ1-2; 7 positions match TRBD1. CDR3 size: 13 residues. Germline values: CDR1 LNHDA, CDR2 SQIVND (reference sequence). V shed 6 bases, J shed 2 bases, and the junction held 3 bases outside the gene matches. This CDR3 reads CASSRQGNYGYTF. CDR3 bases: TGTGCCAGTAGCCGACAGGGCAACTATGGCTACACCTTC.

This clone came up once. CDR3 region: CASSQGGLNTEAFF. The CDR3 DNA is TGTGCCAGCAGCCAAGGGGGGTTGAACACTGAAGCTTTCTTT. This sequence joins TRBV4-2 and TRBJ1-1; the D gene is possibly TRBD1 (5 bases). Germline values: CDR1 LGHNA, CDR2 YNFKEQ. The V gene lost 1 base and the J gene lost 0 bases, with 6 bases spanning the gap. The CDR3 totals 14 residues.

The chain links TRBV10-2 to TRBJ2-5; D gene unclear. V was shortened by 8 bases and J by 4 bases, with 11 bases between the two germline ends. Germline CDR1 reads WSHSY; CDR2 reads SAAADI. This CDR3 region has 12 residues. This CDR3 is CASHRALETQYF. The CDR3 DNA is TGCGCCAGCCACCGGGCCCTAGAGACCCAGTACTTC.

The chain has TRBV5-1 and TRBJ1-3, with unresolved D. The CDR3 is made up of 14 amino acids. CDR1 is SGHRS and CDR2 is YFSETQ in the germline V gene. Trimming removed 7 bases from V and 0 bases from J, with 11 bases in between. The CDR3 bases are TGCGCCAGCCGAGACCGGAGCTCTGGAAACACCATATATTTT. It codes for CASRDRSSGNTIYF.

The chain is built from TRBV5-1 and TRBJ2-6; D ambiguous. Germline CDR1 is SGHRS and CDR2 is YFSETQ. The CDR3 sequence is 12 residues long. Deletions cut 3 bases from V and 2 bases from J, with 0 bases between. CDR3 region: CASSSGANVLTF. As DNA, the CDR3 is TGCGCCAGCAGCTCTGGGGCCAACGTCCTGACTTTC. Full variable domain (missing parts from reference TRBV5-1 and TRBJ2-6): KAGVTQTPRYLIKTRGQQVTLSCSPISGHRSVSWYQQTPGQGLQFLFEYFSETQRNKGNFPGRFSGRQFSNSRSEMNVSTLELGDSALYLCASSSGANVLTFGAGSRLTVL.

A note on this clone: The sample contains more than one DNA sequence encoding this CDR3. The chain employs TRBV5-6 and TRBJ2-1; 11 positions agree with TRBD2. This CDR3 region has 14 residues. V was clipped by 0 bases and J by 8 bases; unmatched bases: 1. Germline loops: CDR1 SGHDT, CDR2 YYEEEE. The CDR3 DNA is TGTGCCAGCAGCTTGGGACTAGCGGGATATGAGCAGTTCTTC. Encoded protein: CASSLGLAGYEQFF.

The V call is TRBV19, the J call TRBJ2-1; no definite D call. The CDR3 consists of 15 residues. The germline CDR1 and CDR2 sequences are LNHDA and SQIVND (reference sequence). With 8 bases removed from V and 0 bases from J, the gap between germline ends came to 14 bases. In DNA form, the CDR3 reads TGTGCCAGTTCGATAGCTGATAGCTCCTACAATGAGCAGTTCTTC. Protein product: CASSIADSSYNEQFF.

This clone has a handful of counts. The V gene is TRBV30, the J gene TRBJ1-1, with D maybe TRBD1 (5 bases). The CDR3 is 11 amino acids. The germline CDR1 and CDR2 sequences are GTSNPN and SVGIG (reference sequence). Trimming took off 3 bases at V and 7 bases at J, with 9 bases between the two ends. The CDR3 nucleotides read TGTGCCTGGAGCCGGGACCTTGAAGCTTTCTTT. Protein sequence: CAWSRDLEAFF.

The V call is TRBV21-1, the J call TRBJ2-7. TRBV21-1 is a pseudogene locus. The CDR3 runs to 16 residues. Here the CDR3 reads CASSKVRIYSSYEQYF. CDR3 in DNA: TGTGCCAGCAGCAAAGTCCGGATCTATAGCTCCTACGAGCAGTACTTC.

The V call is TRBV19, the J call TRBJ1-1; D perhaps matches TRBD1 (6 bases). The V end was cut by 6 bases, the J end by 3 bases, with 11 bases between. The CDR3 extends over 13 amino acids. CDR1 is LNHDA, CDR2 SQIVND, per germline (reference sequence). This CDR3 is CASRTGGDTEAFF. CDR3 nucleotide sequence: TGTGCCAGTAGGACAGGCGGTGACACTGAAGCTTTCTTT.

Here the CDR3 DNA reads TGTGCCAGCAGCTTCGGGTCGGGAAACATTCAGTACTTC. The encoded protein is CASSFGSGNIQYF. The chain links TRBV13 to TRBJ2-4, with D unclear. The germline V and J ends were trimmed by 3 bases and 6 bases, with 9 bases remaining between them. Per the germline V gene, CDR1 is PRHDT and CDR2 is FYEKMQ (reference sequence). This CDR3 contains 13 residues.

This chain joins TRBV7-2 and TRBJ1-2; D uncertain. The ends were cut back, 5 bases at V and 6 bases at J, with 10 bases in the middle. Germline loops: CDR1 SGHTA, CDR2 FQGNSA. This CDR3 contains 12 residues. The DNA for the CDR3 is TGTGCCAGCAGCCCCCGGGTAAATGGCTACACCTTC. Its translation: CASSPRVNGYTF.

This chain links TRBV19 with TRBJ1-4; perhaps TRBD1 as D (5 bases). V was clipped by 6 bases and J by 0 bases, with 5 bases between them. There are 13 residues in the CDR3. From germline, CDR1 is LNHDA and CDR2 SQIVND (reference sequence). CDR3 DNA: TGTGCCAGTAGGGACACAACTAATGAAAAACTGTTTTTT. This codes for CASRDTTNEKLFF.

The chain recombines TRBV5-1 with TRBJ2-7; 11 bases match TRBD2. The CDR3 extends over 16 amino acids. Germline CDR1 SGHRS, CDR2 YFSETQ. The V gene end was trimmed by 0 bases and the J gene end by 5 bases; junction bases not matched to a gene: 7. As DNA, the CDR3 is TGCGCCAGCAGCTTGGCCCCTAGCGGGAGGACCCACGAGCAGTACTTC. It codes for CASSLAPSGRTHEQYF.

J is TRBJ2-1 and V is TRBV27; D might be TRBD1 (6 bases). CDR3 length: 14 amino acids. V was shortened by 6 bases and J by 3 bases, with 12 bases between the two germline ends. CDR1 MNHEY and CDR2 SMNVEV come from the germline V gene (reference sequence). CDR3 sequence (DNA): TGTGCCAGCAGCCCCTACAGGGACTACAATGAGCAGTTCTTC. Translation gives CASSPYRDYNEQFF.

V and J are TRBV28 and TRBJ1-3; tentatively, D is TRBD1 (6 bases). Germline CDR1 and CDR2: MDHEN and SYDVKM. The CDR3 sequence is 13 residues long. Trimming took off 4 bases at V and 8 bases at J, with 12 bases between the two ends. For the CDR3, the DNA is TGTGCCAGCAGTTCCACAGGGAAGGACACCATATATTTT. It translates to CASSSTGKDTIYF.

This rearrangement joins TRBV7-9 to TRBJ1-4, with unresolved D. Trimming took 5 bases from V and 8 from J, leaving 9 bases between them. Germline CDR1 SEHNR, CDR2 FQNEAQ (reference sequence). The CDR3 consists of 12 residues. The CDR3, as DNA: TGTGCCAGCAGCCGTAGCGGGGAAAAACTGTTTTTT. It yields the protein CASSRSGEKLFF.

This chain uses TRBV4-2 with TRBJ2-3; TRBD1 is a possible D gene (5 bases). The CDR3 has 16 amino acids. Per the germline V gene, CDR1 is LGHNA and CDR2 is YNFKEQ. Trimming took off 2 bases at V and 0 bases at J, with 12 bases between the two ends. CDR3 coding DNA: TGTGCCAGCAGCCAATGGGTGGGGCGAAGCACAGATACGCAGTATTTT. Residues: CASSQWVGRSTDTQYF.

The chain has TRBV10-2 and TRBJ2-7; 9 bases map to TRBD2. Germline V lookup: CDR1 WSHSY, CDR2 SAAADI. This CDR3 spans 13 amino acids. Unmatched junction bases numbered 2, after V lost 4 bases and J lost 4 bases. CDR3 residues: CASSGLAVYEQYF. The CDR3 coding sequence is TGCGCCAGCAGTGGACTAGCGGTTTACGAGCAGTACTTC.